Here is one TCR beta chain with its context. Its target is unknown. Trimming shortened V by 5 bases and J by 10 bases, and 11 bases separated the two germline ends. CDR1 is MNHEY and CDR2 is SVGAGI in the germline V gene. This CDR3 has 12 residues. Sequencing used immunoSEQ version 4 in survey mode. Each sample used up to 1 ug genomic DNA diluted to about 10 ng/uL. Sequenced by immunoSEQ multiplex PCR; TCRdb stores in-frame clones only, minus some. The data show 50,000 or so clones, approximately 72% seen once. These data originate in a study of persistence of HIV-infected CD4 T cells. Study background: Isolated cells were CMV- and HIV-1 Gag-responding CD4+ T cells.

Findings and limits, study-wide: Compared with CD3/CD28-stimulated cells, CMV- and Gag-responding cells showed lower TCRbeta richness.

The stimulus was lysate of CMV-infected fibroblasts, about 10 ug/mL. Sorted nonresponding memory CD4+ T cells were CD40L-negative, CD69-negative, CD45RO-high. Before stimulation, PBMCs underwent CD8+ T cell depletion. V and J are TRBV6-5 and TRBJ1-4, with D tentatively TRBD1 (5 bases). Sequences were derived from CD4+ T cells sorted from PBMCs after roughly 18-hour stimulation, sampled from a patient who received antiretroviral therapy. This sequence originates from an adult man with HIV who was CMV-seropositive. CDR3 residues: CASSPPGGKLFF. CDR3 nucleotides: TGTGCCAGCAGTCCCCCGGGGGGAAAACTGTTTTTT.